This T cell receptor beta chain was found in a study of blood T cell repertoires in COVID-19. The wider study: COVID-19 samples from acute and convalescent phases originated in the United States, Italy and Spain. Nucleic acid was either cDNA or gDNA, and it came from T cells, B-cell-depleted T cells, or PBMCs.

In the original processing: Researchers report that nucleated cell counts were estimated from reference gene primer amplification. Produced via immunoSEQ multiplex PCR; TCRdb's table is partial and in-frame only. V and J calls and clone size come straight from that table; D and trimming were deduced from the DNA. The table lists a few hundred thousand clones, 65% to 90% of them singletons. Participant ages covered 18 to 89 years across some 25 US areas. Input material: PBMCs or T cells enriched from blood (not recorded which). The TCR sequence derives from a woman aged 40 to 50 with acute COVID-19.

The CDR3 reads CASPPGQGRDNQPQHF. CDR3 nucleotides: TGTGCCAGCCCCCCCGGACAGGGCAGGGACAATCAGCCCCAGCATTTT. The chain carries TRBV28 and TRBJ1-5; TRBD1 agrees at 8 bases. Unmatched junction bases numbered 12, after V lost 8 bases and J lost 3 bases. The CDR3 spans 16 residues. CDR1 is MDHEN, CDR2 SYDVKM, per germline.